Listed here are 26 T cell receptor beta chains from one sample, sequenced in a study of T cells in Graves' hyperthyroidism and ophthalmopathy. RNA transcripts yielded amplified TCR beta CDR3 regions. TCR CDR3 regions were first amplified by RT-PCR with HTBI primers. TCRdb re-called the multiplex PCR reads with MiXCR, one entry per CDR3 protein. Counted here are about 96,000 distinct CDR3 sequences, about half occurring once; the ten biggest clones make up less than 30%. Sequencing was done on a sample of blood. These receptors all stem from a woman in her forties with Graves' hyperthyroidism.

The chain links TRBV7-2 to TRBJ2-5; D unclear. CDR1 and CDR2 from the germline V gene are SGHTA and FQGNSA. Trimming took 3 bases from V and 5 from J, leaving 13 bases between them. The CDR3 length is 14 residues. The CDR3 DNA reads as TGTGCCAGCAGCTTTGGTGGAGCCGGGGAGACCCAGTACTTC. Translated, it gives CASSFGGAGETQYF.

This clonotype has ten or more counts. This sequence joins TRBV7-2 and TRBJ1-1; perhaps TRBD1 as D (6 bases). Between the trimmed V and J ends, which lost 0 bases and 4 bases, there was a span of 12 bases. CDR3 length: 15 residues. The V gene's germline CDR1 is SGHTA and CDR2 FQGNSA. CDR3 in amino acids: CASSLAGGPFTEAFF. The DNA for the CDR3 is TGTGCCAGCAGCTTAGCCGGGGGGCCTTTCACTGAAGCTTTCTTT.

J is TRBJ1-2 and V is TRBV20-1; 8 bases align to TRBD1. V lost 6 bases to trimming and J lost 8 bases; unmatched junction nucleotides: 8. The CDR3 runs to 12 residues. Germline-derived CDR1 and CDR2 are DFQATT and SNEGSKA (reference sequence). This CDR3 is CSATGQGKGYTF. CDR3 sequence (DNA): TGCAGTGCAACCGGACAGGGAAAAGGCTACACCTTC.

The table lists this clonotype with many counts. The chain combines TRBV13 with TRBJ2-7; a weak D match, TRBD2 (6 bases). The CDR3 consists of 17 residues. V shed 2 bases and J shed 2 bases, with 19 bases lying between them. Germline CDR1 and CDR2: PRHDT and FYEKMQ (reference sequence). The CDR3 nucleotides read TGTGCCAGCAGCTTACCGGGGGAAGATGGATATCCCTACGAGCAGTACTTC. Protein sequence: CASSLPGEDGYPYEQYF.

The V gene is TRBV7-9, the J gene TRBJ1-2; D gene ambiguous. The V gene's germline CDR1 is SEHNR and CDR2 FQNEAQ (reference sequence). V dropped 1 base and J dropped 7 bases, with 10 bases sitting between them. The CDR3 runs to 13 residues. CDR3 nucleotide sequence: TGTGCCAGCAGCTTAGGCGGGAGTCTTGGCTACACCTTC. Encoded protein: CASSLGGSLGYTF. The full variable domain, with the rest looked up from reference TRBV7-9 and TRBJ1-2, is DTGVSQNPRHKITKRGQNVTFRCDPISEHNRLYWYRQTLGQGPEFLTYFQNEAQLEKSRLLSDRFSAERPKGSFSTLEIQRTEQGDSAMYLCASSLGGSLGYTFGSGTRLTVV.

This chain links TRBV7-9 with TRBJ1-1, with 10 positions matching TRBD1. The CDR3 contains 14 residues. V shed 1 base and J 8 bases; nucleotides not matched to a gene: 4. CDR1 is SEHNR and CDR2 is FQNEAQ in the germline V gene (reference sequence). CDR3 coding DNA: TGTGCCAGCAGCTTAGGGGACAGGGGTGAGGAAGCTTTCTTT. Amino acid sequence: CASSLGDRGEEAFF.

This clonotype has only one observation. A much more abundant neighbour one base away suggests this may be a read error. The gene calls are TRBV5-1 and TRBJ2-2; D may be TRBD1 (5 bases). This CDR3 comprises 17 residues. CDR1 and CDR2 from the germline V gene are SGHRS and YFSETQ. V shed 4 bases and J shed 1 base, with 17 bases lying between them. The CDR3 region has the DNA TGCGCCAGCAGCCCCGGATGGGAACAGGTGAACACCGGGGAGCTGTTTTTT. Protein product: CASSPGWEQVNTGELFF.

This chain connects TRBV7-8 to TRBJ1-1; a possible D gene is TRBD1 (6 bases). The germline gives CDR1 SGHVS, CDR2 FQNEAQ. CDR3 length equals 13 residues. V was pared by 1 base and J by 10 bases, with 13 bases between. CDR3 region: CASSLGVGAGAFF. CDR3 DNA sequence: TGTGCCAGCAGCTTAGGAGTGGGGGCAGGAGCTTTCTTT.

This clonotype showed up many times. The rearrangement joins TRBV11-2 to TRBJ2-3; tentative D call: TRBD1 (5 bases). Trimming shortened V by 5 bases and J by 2 bases, and 8 bases separated the two germline ends. Germline V gene data show CDR1 as SGHAT and CDR2 as FQNNGV. The CDR3 spans 13 residues. The CDR3 spells CASSPGLTDTQYF. The CDR3 DNA sequence: TGTGCCAGCAGCCCAGGGCTCACAGATACGCAGTATTTT.

The CDR3 nucleotides read TGCAGCGTGGGGGGACGGTCCGCTGGAAAACTGTTTTTT. Its protein is CSVGGRSAGKLFF. The V gene is TRBV29-1, the J gene TRBJ1-4; weak D call: TRBD1 (5 bases). Trimming cost V 6 bases and J 10 bases, with 18 bases left between them. From germline, CDR1 is SQVTM and CDR2 ANQGSEA. The CDR3 is 13 residues long.

With regard to this clonotype: Germline and junction disagree at one end, which may indicate a read error. This chain links TRBV5-6 with TRBJ2-5; 9 nucleotides match TRBD1. CDR1 and CDR2 (germline): SGHDT, YYEEEE. The CDR3 has 11 residues. In DNA, the CDR3 is TGTGCCAGCAGCTCGGACAGGGGAGAGTTCTTC. Translating gives CASSSDRGEFF. The full variable domain, in which reference TRBV5-6 and TRBJ2-5 provide the parts outside the CDR3, is DAGVTQSPTHLIKTRGQQVTLRCSPKSGHDTVSWYQQALGQGPQFIFQYYEEEERQRGNFPDRFSGHQFPNYSSELNVNALLLGDSALYLCASSSDRGEFFGPGTRLLVL.

This sequence joins TRBV7-2 and TRBJ2-7, with 8 bases matching TRBD1. V shed 3 bases, J shed 9 bases, and the junction held 16 bases outside the gene matches. The germline V gene encodes CDR1 SGHTA and CDR2 FQGNSA. The CDR3 spans 16 residues. This CDR3 reads CASSLGGQVAYVGQYF. The CDR3 nucleotides read TGTGCCAGCAGCTTGGGGGGACAGGTCGCCTACGTTGGGCAGTACTTC.

J is TRBJ2-3 and V is TRBV7-9; D might be TRBD2 (5 bases). Germline V gives CDR1 SEHNR, CDR2 FQNEAQ (reference sequence). V lost 3 bases to trimming and J lost 2 bases, with 9 bases between them. The CDR3 spans 14 residues. The CDR3 nucleotides read TGTGCCAGCAGCTTGGCCGGGATCACAGATACGCAGTATTTT. As protein: CASSLAGITDTQYF.

Only a few counts were recorded for this clonotype. V is TRBV11-1 and J is TRBJ1-2, with D maybe TRBD1 (6 bases). The CDR3 length is 13 residues. Germline loops: CDR1 SGHAT, CDR2 FQDESV (reference sequence). Trimming took 4 bases from V and 3 from J, leaving 9 bases between them. CDR3: CASSYGQHYGYTF. DNA for the CDR3: TGTGCCAGCAGCTATGGACAGCACTATGGCTACACCTTC.

This clonotype was counted at least ten times. The chain links TRBV12-3 or TRBV12-4 to TRBJ1-6, with TRBD1 as a possible D gene (5 bases). With 5 bases removed from V and 6 bases from J, the gap between germline ends came to 11 bases. The CDR3 spans 14 residues. CDR3 region: CASSKGPLNSPLHF. DNA of the CDR3: TGTGCCAGCAGTAAGGGACCGCTTAATTCACCCCTCCACTTT.

V and J are TRBV29-1 and TRBJ1-2; 10 bases map to TRBD1. The length of the CDR3 is 12 residues. The trim removed 8 bases at V and 4 bases at J, leaving 4 bases unmatched. The germline gives CDR1 SQVTM, CDR2 ANQGSEA. The CDR3 region has the DNA TGCAGCCCCGGGACAGGGGTCTATGGCTACACCTTC. Its translation: CSPGTGVYGYTF.

Many counts were recorded for this clonotype. The CDR3 region is CASSLGAQNTEAFF. The CDR3 nucleotides read TGTGCCAGCAGTTTAGGAGCCCAGAACACTGAAGCTTTCTTT. V is TRBV12-3 or TRBV12-4 and J is TRBJ1-1; D gene unclear. The CDR3 totals 14 residues. The germline V and J ends were trimmed by 1 base and 1 base, with 7 bases remaining between them.

The chain carries TRBV29-1 and TRBJ1-3, with D uncertain. There are 11 residues in the CDR3. Germline CDR1 and CDR2: SQVTM and ANQGSEA. The CDR3 DNA follows: TGCAGTGTTCTAGGGGGAAACACCATATATTTT. The encoded protein is CSVLGGNTIYF.

The V call is TRBV20-1, the J call TRBJ2-7; 14 bases match TRBD2. The J call could be wrong; TRBJ2-4 is a better fit for the DNA end. CDR1 DFQATT and CDR2 SNEGSKA come from the germline V gene (reference sequence). The CDR3 length is 12 residues. The CDR3 DNA reads TGCAGTGCTGGACTAGCGGGAGGCATTCAGTACTTC. Translation gives CSAGLAGGIQYF.

The chain joins TRBV5-1 to TRBJ2-7; 9 bases are shared with TRBD1. With V trimmed by 4 bases and J by 6 bases, 5 bases remained unmatched. The germline CDR1 and CDR2 sequences are SGHRS and YFSETQ. CDR3 length equals 13 residues. The CDR3 loop is CASSEGQGGEQYF. The CDR3, as DNA: TGCGCCAGCAGCGAGGGACAGGGAGGCGAGCAGTACTTC.

The table lists this clonotype with a count of one. The rearrangement uses TRBV9 and TRBJ1-1; 7 bases agree with TRBD1. Germline CDR1 reads SGDLS; CDR2 reads YYNGEE. V dropped 4 bases and J dropped 4; count of bases not matched to a gene: 7. This CDR3 spans 14 amino acids. The CDR3, as DNA: TGTGCCAGCAGCCCACTGACAGGGACCACTGAAGCTTTCTTT. It is translated as CASSPLTGTTEAFF.

In this sample, this clonotype turned up many times. This chain connects TRBV6-6 to TRBJ2-7, with 8 bases that match TRBD2. The germline V gene encodes CDR1 MNHNY and CDR2 SVGAGI (reference sequence). Trimming cost V 2 bases and J 4 bases; bases outside gene matches: 4. The CDR3 has 14 amino acids. Here the CDR3 DNA reads TGTGCCAGCAGTTACGGGACTAGGGGATACGAGCAGTACTTC. Its protein is CASSYGTRGYEQYF.

This clonotype was seen ten or more times. The chain combines TRBV5-1 with TRBJ1-1; D gene ambiguous. The CDR3 length is 13 residues. CDR1 is SGHRS and CDR2 is YFSETQ in the germline V gene. Trimming pared 4 bases from V and 0 bases from J, leaving 7 bases between. The CDR3 reads CASSPQLNTEAFF. The CDR3 region has the DNA TGCGCCAGCAGCCCGCAGTTGAACACTGAAGCTTTCTTT.

This clonotype has more than one count but fewer than ten. This sequence joins TRBV5-1 and TRBJ1-5; D possibly corresponds to TRBD1 (5 bases). V was pared by 4 bases and J by 11 bases, with 10 bases between. The V gene's germline CDR1 is SGHRS and CDR2 YFSETQ. This CDR3 region has 11 residues. This CDR3 is CASSGAETQHF. In DNA, the CDR3 is TGCGCCAGCAGCGGGGCGGAGACCCAGCATTTT.

The chain carries TRBV10-3 and TRBJ1-3; D call uncertain. The germline V gene encodes CDR1 ENHRY and CDR2 SYGVKD. The CDR3 is 15 amino acids. Trimming took 5 bases from V and 8 from J, leaving 19 bases between them. The CDR3, as DNA: TGTGCCATCAGTCCTATACAAGGAAATGGCTACACCATATATTTT. Translated, it gives CAISPIQGNGYTIYF.

This clonotype was recorded at least ten times. The genes are TRBV25-1 and TRBJ1-2; D not resolved. Germline loops: CDR1 MGHDK, CDR2 SYGVNS. This CDR3 spans 14 amino acids. The germline V and J ends were trimmed by 4 bases and 3 bases, with 12 bases remaining between them. This CDR3 is CASSGGLGYYGYTF. The CDR3 DNA is TGTGCCAGCAGTGGAGGGTTGGGATACTATGGCTACACCTTC.